The T cell receptor (beta chain) described here comes from a study of CXCR3-negative and CXCR3-positive naive CD8 T cells. Overall study results and limits: Naive cells that were CXCR3-positive had more hydrophobic TRB CDR3s (compared with CXCR3-negative naive cells). In cryopreserved cells, CXCR3 expression partially decreased, and fresh PBMCs were used in most assays.

Naive CD8+ T cells showed a CD45RO-CCR7+CD27+CD95- phenotype. The CDR3 length is 14 residues. Germline V lookup: CDR1 LGHDT, CDR2 YNNKEL (reference sequence). In the case of this clonotype: Its target is unknown.

In preparing the TRB cDNA libraries, 5' RACE with UMI labels was used. Reanalyzing the 5' RACE reads, TCRdb keeps one entry per CDR3 protein, without DNA. The sample data list approximately 120,000 distinct CDR3 sequences. Sample: naive CXCR3+ CD8+ T cells from blood. Described subset: CD45RO-CCR7+CD27+CD95- naive CD8+ T cells expressing CXCR3 (TNR3+). This clonotype was obtained from a human donor in good health. Some clones in this sample may be carry-over from other donors' samples. The chain couples TRBV3-1 to TRBJ2-2; the TCRdb D gene call, TRBD2, has no DNA to confirm it. CDR3 region: CASSQSEDTGELFF.